This T cell receptor beta chain was observed in a study of blood T cell repertoires in COVID-19. Study in general: Acute and convalescent COVID-19 specimens originated in the United States, Italy and Spain. From T cells, B-cell-depleted T cells, or PBMCs came the material, which was cDNA or gDNA.

In the authors' methods: Quantification of nucleated cells was approximated via reference gene primer amplification. Measured with immunoSEQ multiplex PCR; TCRdb has only the in-frame clones, and not every one. V and J calls and clone size are those listed in that table; D and trimming were worked out from the DNA. The table shows roughly 200,000 clones, with roughly nine tenths occurring only once. Germline V gene data show CDR1 as MDHEN and CDR2 as SYDVKM. Trimming removed 3 bases from V and 4 bases from J; junction bases left unmatched: 4. The CDR3 contains 15 residues. This chain uses TRBV28 with TRBJ2-1; 9 positions agree with TRBD2. This TCR was sampled from a man between 60 and 75 years old with active or convalescent COVID-19. The sample was peripheral blood. DNA for the CDR3: TGTGCCAGCAGTTTGGGCGGGGGGGTTTACAATGAGCAGTTCTTC. Protein sequence: CASSLGGGVYNEQFF. Full variable domain (remainder filled in from reference TRBV28 and TRBJ2-1): DVKVTQSSRYLVKRTGEKVFLECVQDMDHENMFWYRQDPGLGLRLIYFSYDVKMKEKGDIPEGYSVSREKKERFSLILESASTNQTSMYLCASSLGGGVYNEQFFGPGTRLTVL.